The clone carrying this TCR beta chain has just one count. Antigen unknown. Treatment specified: over 15 received Ad26.COV2.S at low or high dose, single or two shots; a few received placebo; per-sample allocation not given. It was on day 63 after the first vaccine or placebo injection that samples were taken. A Boston donor was an adult aged 18-55 years. This entry is derived from a study of Ad26.COV2.S vaccination and SARS-CoV-2 variants. Profiling relied on immunoSEQ multiplex PCR, and the TCRdb table lists in-frame clones only, not all of them. The sample contains 240,000 or so clones, approximately 87% of which appear only once. CDR3 length: 16 amino acids. Trimming removed 5 bases from V and 1 base from J; junction bases left unmatched: 7. From germline, CDR1 is SEHNR and CDR2 FQNEAQ (reference sequence). Study-wide results and limits: The breadth of spike-specific CD8+ and CD4+ T cell responses after vaccination was reportedly substantial.

The specimen was peripheral blood, collected in a trial of Ad26.COV2.S vaccine versus placebo. This chain uses TRBV7-9 with TRBJ2-1; 8 nucleotides match TRBD1. The clonotype comes from a person aged 18-65 years who received the Ad26.COV2.S COVID-19 vaccine or a placebo. The CDR3: CASSPRQGQSYNEQFF. The DNA of the CDR3 is TGTGCCAGCAGCCCCCGACAGGGGCAATCCTACAATGAGCAGTTCTTC. The full variable domain, completed using reference TRBV7-9 and TRBJ2-1, is DTGVSQNPRHKITKRGQNVTFRCDPISEHNRLYWYRQTLGQGPEFLTYFQNEAQLEKSRLLSDRFSAERPKGSFSTLEIQRTEQGDSAMYLCASSPRQGQSYNEQFFGPGTRLTVL.